The 8 T cell receptor beta chains listed next were all sequenced from one sample in a study of T-cell reconstitution after alpha-beta-depleted transplantation in children. Preparing the TCRbeta library involved the use of unique molecular identifiers. Via MiXCR, TCRdb re-called the PCR reads, giving one row per CDR3 protein. This table has approximately 27,000 distinct CDR3 sequences, roughly a sixth appearing once. The sequences come from PBMCs, mostly from graft donor cells, collected 60 days after TCRalphabeta/CD19-depleted stem cell transplant. The receptors shown here come from a male patient between 2 and 10 years old who had a stem cell transplant for acute lymphoblastic leukemia, so the T cells may come from the graft donor.

This clonotype was observed at least ten times. This chain connects TRBV12-3 or TRBV12-4 to TRBJ1-5; tentative D call: TRBD1 (5 bases). V was clipped by 6 bases and J by 3 bases, with 18 bases between them. This CDR3 contains 16 residues. The CDR3 DNA is TGTGCCAGCAGCCGTGTGGCCGGGGGTCCCAATCAGCCCCAGCATTTT. Amino acid sequence: CASSRVAGGPNQPQHF.

A few counts support this clonotype. The V call is TRBV30, the J call TRBJ2-5, with 7 bases lining up with TRBD2. J gave up 7 bases and V 6 bases, and 5 bases lay outside the gene matches. This CDR3 spans 11 amino acids. Looked up from germline, CDR1 is GTSNPN and CDR2 is SVGIG (reference sequence). CDR3 in amino acids: CACTGEGTQYF. Here the CDR3 DNA reads TGTGCCTGCACGGGGGAGGGGACCCAGTACTTC. The full variable domain, rest sourced from reference TRBV30 and TRBJ2-5, is SQTIHQWPATLVQPVGSPLSLECTVEGTSNPNLYWYRQAAGRGLQLLFYSVGIGQISSEVPQNLSASRPQDRQFILSSKKLLLSDSGFYLCACTGEGTQYFGPGTRLLVL.

The chain carries TRBV12-5 and TRBJ2-1; 10 nucleotides agree with TRBD1. Per germline, CDR1 LGHNT and CDR2 FRNRAP. V was clipped by 7 bases and J by 4 bases; unmatched bases: 4. The CDR3 runs to 14 residues. CDR3 sequence: CASVPGQGYNEQFF. CDR3 bases: TGTGCTAGTGTCCCGGGACAGGGGTACAATGAGCAGTTCTTC. Complete variable domain (other parts from reference TRBV12-5 and TRBJ2-1): DARVTQTPRHKVTEMGQEVTMRCQPILGHNTVFWYRQTMMQGLELLAYFRNRAPLDDSGMPKDRFSAEMPDATLATLKIQPSEPRDSAVYFCASVPGQGYNEQFFGPGTRLTVL.

This clonotype was seen at least ten times. The V and J genes are TRBV9 and TRBJ2-5; D unresolved. Germline values: CDR1 SGDLS, CDR2 YYNGEE. The CDR3 extends over 12 amino acids. V was clipped by 1 base and J by 2 bases, with 3 bases between them. The DNA for the CDR3 is TGTGCCAGCAGCGTATCTCAAGAGACCCAGTACTTC. This gives the protein CASSVSQETQYF.

This clonotype was found a few times. The rearrangement links TRBV6-1 to TRBJ2-7; 9 positions match TRBD1. The ends lost 10 bases at V and 3 bases at J; junction bases unmatched: 7. Germline CDR1 is MNHNS and CDR2 is SASEGT. The CDR3 loop spans 13 amino acids. As DNA, the CDR3 is TGTGCCACCGACCGGACAGGGGACTACGAGCAGTACTTC. Protein product: CATDRTGDYEQYF.

Many counts were recorded for this clonotype. One end of the junction does not line up with germline, which may come from a read error. J is TRBJ2-1 and V is TRBV5-1; TRBD2 matches at 16 bases. The CDR3 extends over 15 amino acids. The germline V gene has CDR1 SGHRS and CDR2 YFSETQ. The CDR3 here is CASSLGLAGGNEQFF. CDR3 DNA: TGTGCCAGCAGTTTGGGACTAGCGGGGGGGAATGAGCAGTTCTTC.

The gene calls are TRBV6-2 or TRBV6-3 and TRBJ1-1; TRBD1 agrees at 7 bases. The CDR3 covers 13 residues. J lost 4 bases, V lost 6 bases, and 5 bases had no gene match. Germline CDR1 reads MNHEY; CDR2 reads SVGEGT. CDR3 sequence (DNA): TGTGCCAGCAGATTTACAGGGGCCACTGAAGCTTTCTTT. The encoded protein is CASRFTGATEAFF.

As to this clonotype: It may be a read error: a sequence one base away is much more abundant. The chain uses TRBV5-1 and TRBJ1-3; D remains ambiguous. Deletions cut 4 bases from V and 0 bases from J, with 8 bases between. This CDR3 comprises 14 residues. The germline CDR1 and CDR2 sequences are SGHRS and YFSETQ. CDR3 in amino acids: CASSPGFSGNTIYF. Here the CDR3 DNA reads TGCGCCAGCAGCCCGGGTTTCTCTGGAAACACCATATATTTT.